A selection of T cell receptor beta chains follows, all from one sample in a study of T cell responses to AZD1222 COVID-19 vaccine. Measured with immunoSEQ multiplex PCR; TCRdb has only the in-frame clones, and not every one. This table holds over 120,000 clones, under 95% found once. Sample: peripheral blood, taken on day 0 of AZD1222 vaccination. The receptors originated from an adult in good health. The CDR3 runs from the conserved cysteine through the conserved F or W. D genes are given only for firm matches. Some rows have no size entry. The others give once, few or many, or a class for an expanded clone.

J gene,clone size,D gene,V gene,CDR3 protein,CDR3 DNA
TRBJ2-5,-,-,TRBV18,CASSQEETQYF,TGTGCCAGCTCACAGGAAGAGACCCAGTACTTC
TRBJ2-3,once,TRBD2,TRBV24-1,CATSDALAGDTDTQYF,TGTGCCACCAGTGACGCGCTAGCGGGGGACACAGATACGCAGTATTTT
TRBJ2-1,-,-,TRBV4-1,CASSQAPGPNEQFF,TGCGCCAGCAGCCAAGCTCCAGGGCCTAATGAGCAGTTCTTC
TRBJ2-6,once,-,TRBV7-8,CASSRRTGANVLTF,TGTGCCAGCAGCCGAAGAACTGGGGCCAACGTCCTGACTTTC
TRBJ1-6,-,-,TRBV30,CAWSVPPTGVWNSPLHF,TGTGCCTGGAGTGTCCCCCCCACGGGGGTTTGGAATTCACCCCTCCACTTT
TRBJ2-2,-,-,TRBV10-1,CASSETSTGELFF,TGCGCCAGCAGTGAGACTAGCACCGGGGAGCTGTTTTTT
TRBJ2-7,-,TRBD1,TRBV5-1,CASSLGGTGGHEQYF,TGCGCCAGCAGCTTGGGTGGGACAGGGGGCCACGAGCAGTACTTC
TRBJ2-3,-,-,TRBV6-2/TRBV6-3,CASSYSKGSTDTQYF,TGTGCCAGCAGTTACTCGAAGGGGAGCACAGATACGCAGTATTTT
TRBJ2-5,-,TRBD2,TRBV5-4,CASSARSSGGRETQYF,TGTGCCAGCAGCGCCCGGTCTAGCGGGGGAAGAGAGACCCAGTACTTC
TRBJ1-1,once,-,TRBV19,CASSSGRPESTEAFF,TGTGCCAGTAGTTCGGGCAGACCAGAGAGCACTGAAGCTTTCTTT
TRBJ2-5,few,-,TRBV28,CASSGARTVKETQYF,TGTGCCAGCAGTGGGGCCCGGACAGTTAAAGAGACCCAGTACTTC
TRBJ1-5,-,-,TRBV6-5,CASSSLGQPQHF,TGTGCCAGCAGTTCTCTGGGGCAGCCCCAGCATTTT